This TCR beta chain emerged from a study of vaccination and CD4 T cells after COVID-19. The treatment denotes: approximately 11-day PBMC culture with coronavirus spike peptide pools or control peptides (ViraFEST assay). Cultured CD4+ T cell DNA underwent sequencing with the Oncomine TCR Beta short-read assay. TCRdb reanalysed the PCR reads using MiXCR and keeps one entry per CDR3 protein. The sample shows 20,000 to 30,000 distinct CDR3 sequences, approximately 67% of them seen only once. Concerning this clonotype itself: Its antigen remains unidentified.

Findings of the study overall: Vaccine-specific clones in convalescent patients were spike mono-reactive in 304 of 307 cases.

In germline, CDR1 is SNHLY, CDR2 FYNNEI. The CDR3 length is 12 residues. V was shortened by 4 bases and J by 4 bases, with 7 bases between the two germline ends. The V and J genes are TRBV2 and TRBJ1-1; perhaps TRBD1 as D (5 bases). This TCR was recovered from a human donor who received a COVID-19 vaccine. Sequencing used CD4+ T cells from blood, cultured in vitro, obtained after SARS-CoV-2 vaccination. CDR3 DNA: TGTGCCAGCAGTGGTGGGACCACTGAAGCTTTCTTT. This encodes CASSGGTTEAFF.